This TCR beta chain was identified in a study of cytomegalovirus exposure and HLA in healthy donors (dated by TCRdb to about 2017). Looking at the study overall: The 500 to 700 repertoires of the first cohort and the roughly 120 validation repertoires were produced on the same platform, according to a later analysis. The aim of the study was to test whether cataloging public T cell receptors could identify signatures of past pathogen exposure. Besides the first cohort of approximately 710 subjects, a separate validation cohort made up of roughly 120 different subjects was used. High-throughput TCR immunosequencing, statistical association of individual TCRs with disease status, and machine learning were combined to predict cytomegalovirus infection status.

The germline V gene (reference sequence) specifies SEHNR as CDR1 and FQNEAQ as CDR2. The CDR3 goes from the cysteine to the phenylalanine over 16 residues. The DNA shown is the 48-base CDR3, in frame from base 1. V is shortened by 5 bases, J by 2 bases, and the region joining them spans 19 bases. The donors belonged to the validation cohort of around 120 subjects, which was separate from the approximately 700-subject first cohort. Library preparation used the immunoSEQ multiplex PCR assay. The study's processing was this. A statistical classification framework was developed to diagnose cytomegalovirus status using the catalog of TCR beta chain sequences. TCRdb stores this immuneACCESS table with in-frame sequences only. Part of the clones is absent; in the studies checked, under half of the shortfall reflects unresolved V genes, and no reason is known for the rest. V, J and clone size were drawn from that table, and D and trimming were deduced from the DNA. For this sample there are under 200,000 clones; roughly 77% appear just once. 1% to 1.5% of the sample goes to the ten largest clones.

Findings and caveats that apply to the study as a whole: In vitro tests confirmed that a few of the cytomegalovirus-associated TCR beta chains recognize cytomegalovirus antigens. A later analysis had no HLA typing for the validation cohort, so co-occurrence there was scored across all 110 or so repertoires. Of the cluster scores, 90% to 95% were above 0 in a later analysis, which found that TCRs clustered in the first cohort also tended to co-occur in the 95 to 150 validation repertoires. The study gave a list of more than 150 TCR beta chains associated with cytomegalovirus. The authors suggested that the approach could potentially be extended to other disease states and immunological phenotypes. In both the original and validation cohorts, the classifier was reported to diagnose cytomegalovirus status with high specificity and sensitivity. While some public TCRs were present in many individuals, most TCR sequences turned up only very rarely across donors.

This clone was recorded only once. Its binding antigen is unknown. No quality values exist for individual bases; no much larger clone is one base distant. The chain is assembled from TRBV7-9 and TRBJ2-7, with the D gene call left open. The sequencing input was PBMCs. The clonotype was recovered from a woman aged 30 to 39 in good health and CMV-seronegative. The CDR3: CASSPVTSPITYEQYF. The sequenced DNA: TGTGCCAGCAGCCCAGTTACCAGTCCAATTACCTACGAGCAGTACTTC.